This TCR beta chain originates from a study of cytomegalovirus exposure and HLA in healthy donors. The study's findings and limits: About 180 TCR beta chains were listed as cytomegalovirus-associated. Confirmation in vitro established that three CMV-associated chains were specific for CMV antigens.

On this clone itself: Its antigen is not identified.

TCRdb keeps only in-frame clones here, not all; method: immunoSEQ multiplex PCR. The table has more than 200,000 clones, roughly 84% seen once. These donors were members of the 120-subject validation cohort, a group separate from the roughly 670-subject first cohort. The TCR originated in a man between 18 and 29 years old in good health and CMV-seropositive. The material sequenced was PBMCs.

The CDR3 region is CASSYSGRAEQPQHF. CDR3 nucleotides: TGTGCCAGCAGTTACTCCGGGCGCGCCGAGCAGCCCCAGCATTTT. This rearrangement joins TRBV6-5 to TRBJ1-5; no clear D. The germline V gene has CDR1 MNHEY and CDR2 SVGAGI. The CDR3 covers 15 residues. V was shortened by 0 bases and J by 7 bases, with 13 bases between the two germline ends.